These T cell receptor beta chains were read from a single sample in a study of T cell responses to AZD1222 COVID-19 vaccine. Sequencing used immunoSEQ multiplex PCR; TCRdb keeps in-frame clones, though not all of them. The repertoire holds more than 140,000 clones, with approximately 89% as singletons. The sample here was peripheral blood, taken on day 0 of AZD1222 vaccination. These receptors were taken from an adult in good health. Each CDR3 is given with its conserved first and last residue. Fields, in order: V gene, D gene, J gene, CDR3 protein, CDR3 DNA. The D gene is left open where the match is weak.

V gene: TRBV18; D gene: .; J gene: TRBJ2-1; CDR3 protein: CASSSEDEQFF; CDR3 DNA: TGTGCCAGCTCATCGGAGGATGAGCAGTTCTTC
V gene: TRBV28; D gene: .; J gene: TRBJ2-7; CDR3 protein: CASSLDEGYYEQYF; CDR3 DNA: TGTGCCAGCAGTTTAGACGAGGGGTACTACGAGCAGTACTTC
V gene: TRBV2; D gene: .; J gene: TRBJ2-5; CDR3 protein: CASSEDLGGLGTQYF; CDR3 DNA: TGTGCCAGCAGTGAAGACTTAGGCGGTCTGGGGACCCAGTACTTC
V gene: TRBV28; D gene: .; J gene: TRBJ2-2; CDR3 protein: CASSLSRGINGGTGELFF; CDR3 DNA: TGTGCCAGCAGTTTATCGCGGGGAATCAATGGGGGAACCGGGGAGCTGTTTTTT
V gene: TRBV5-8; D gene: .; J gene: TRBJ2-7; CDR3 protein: CASSRAYEQYF; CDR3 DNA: TGTGCCAGCAGCAGGGCCTACGAGCAGTACTTC
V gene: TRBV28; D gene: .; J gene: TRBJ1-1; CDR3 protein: CASSGTVPLEAFF; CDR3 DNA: TGTGCCAGCAGTGGAACAGTACCTCTTGAAGCTTTCTTT
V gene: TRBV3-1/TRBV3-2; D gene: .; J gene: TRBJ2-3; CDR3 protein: CASSLGLTTDTQYF; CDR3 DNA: TGTGCCAGCAGCCTTGGACTTACCACAGATACGCAGTATTTT
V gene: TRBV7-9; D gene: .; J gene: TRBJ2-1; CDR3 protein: CASSYGRDKGFF; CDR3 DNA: TGTGCCAGCAGCTATGGGCGGGACAAGGGGTTCTTC
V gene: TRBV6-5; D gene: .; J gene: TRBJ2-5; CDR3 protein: CASGRQETQYF; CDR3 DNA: TGTGCCAGCGGGCGGCAAGAGACCCAGTACTTC
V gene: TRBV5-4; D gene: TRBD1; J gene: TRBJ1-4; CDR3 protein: CASSRPGTEGEKLFF; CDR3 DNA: TGTGCCAGCAGCCGTCCCGGGACAGAGGGTGAAAAACTGTTTTTT
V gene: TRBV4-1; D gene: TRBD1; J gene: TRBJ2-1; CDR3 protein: CASSQDVSTGAHNEQFF; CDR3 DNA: TGCGCCAGCAGCCAAGACGTATCGACAGGGGCTCACAATGAGCAGTTCTTC
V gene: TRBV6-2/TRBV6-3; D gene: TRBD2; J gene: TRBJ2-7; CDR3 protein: CASSLLGLAGSEQYF; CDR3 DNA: TGTGCCAGCAGTCTTCTGGGACTAGCGGGAAGCGAGCAGTACTTC
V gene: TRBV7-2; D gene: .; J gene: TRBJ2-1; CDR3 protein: CASSPRVYNEQFF; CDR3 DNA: TGTGCCAGCAGCCCCAGGGTTTACAATGAGCAGTTCTTC
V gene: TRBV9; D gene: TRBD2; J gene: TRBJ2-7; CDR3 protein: CASSPAGRVEGEQYF; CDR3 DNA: TGTGCCAGCAGCCCGGCCGGGAGGGTGGAAGGGGAGCAGTACTTC
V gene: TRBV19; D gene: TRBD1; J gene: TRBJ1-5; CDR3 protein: CASSIAGGGNQPQHF; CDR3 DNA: TGTGCCAGTAGTATAGCAGGGGGCGGCAATCAGCCCCAGCATTTT
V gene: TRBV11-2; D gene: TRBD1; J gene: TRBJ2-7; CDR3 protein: CASSFGTGAYEQYF; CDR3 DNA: TGTGCCAGCAGCTTTGGGACAGGGGCCTACGAGCAGTACTTC
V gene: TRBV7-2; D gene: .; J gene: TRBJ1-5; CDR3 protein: CASSPDRFSNQPQHF; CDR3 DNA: TGTGCCAGCAGCCCCGACAGGTTTAGCAATCAGCCCCAGCATTTT